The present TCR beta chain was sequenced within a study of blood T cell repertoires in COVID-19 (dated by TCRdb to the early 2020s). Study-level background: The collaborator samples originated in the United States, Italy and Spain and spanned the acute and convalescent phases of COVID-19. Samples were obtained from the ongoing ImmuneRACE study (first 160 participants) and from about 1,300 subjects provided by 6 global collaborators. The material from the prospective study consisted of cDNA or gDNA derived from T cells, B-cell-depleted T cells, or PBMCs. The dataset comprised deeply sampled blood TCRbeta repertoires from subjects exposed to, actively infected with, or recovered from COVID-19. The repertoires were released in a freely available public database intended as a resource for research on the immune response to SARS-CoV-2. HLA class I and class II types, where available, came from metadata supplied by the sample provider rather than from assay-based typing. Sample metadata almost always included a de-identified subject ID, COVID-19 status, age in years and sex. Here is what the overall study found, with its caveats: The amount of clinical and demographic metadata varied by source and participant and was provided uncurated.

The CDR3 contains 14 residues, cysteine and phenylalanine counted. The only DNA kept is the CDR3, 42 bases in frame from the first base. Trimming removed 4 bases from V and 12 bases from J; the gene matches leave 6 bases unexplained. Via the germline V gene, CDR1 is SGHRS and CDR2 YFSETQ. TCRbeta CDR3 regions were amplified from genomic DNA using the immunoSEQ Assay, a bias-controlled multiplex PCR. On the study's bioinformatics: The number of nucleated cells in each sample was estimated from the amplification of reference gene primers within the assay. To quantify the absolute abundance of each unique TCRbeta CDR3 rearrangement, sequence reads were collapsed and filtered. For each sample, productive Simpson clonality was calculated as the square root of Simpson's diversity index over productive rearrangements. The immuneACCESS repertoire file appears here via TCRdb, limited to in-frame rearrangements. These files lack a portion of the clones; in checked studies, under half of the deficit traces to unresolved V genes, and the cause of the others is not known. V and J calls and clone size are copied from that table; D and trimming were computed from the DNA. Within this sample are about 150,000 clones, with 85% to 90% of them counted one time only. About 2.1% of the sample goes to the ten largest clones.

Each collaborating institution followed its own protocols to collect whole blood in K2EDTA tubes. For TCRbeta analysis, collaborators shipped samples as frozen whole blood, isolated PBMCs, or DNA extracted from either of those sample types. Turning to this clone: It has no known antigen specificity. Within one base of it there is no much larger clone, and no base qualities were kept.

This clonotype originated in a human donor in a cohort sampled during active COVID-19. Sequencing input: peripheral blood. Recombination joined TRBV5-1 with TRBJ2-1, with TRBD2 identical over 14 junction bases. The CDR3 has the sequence CASSNQGTSGGQFF. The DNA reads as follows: TGCGCCAGCAGCAACCAAGGGACTAGCGGGGGGCAGTTCTTC.